The entry below gives a single TCR beta chain sequence along with its context. Clones were sequenced by immunoSEQ multiplex PCR, and TCRdb holds only the in-frame ones, with some missing. Altogether about 100,000 clones are present, roughly 91% being singletons, with the ten largest covering about a sixth. Trimming removed 6 bases from V and 6 bases from J; junction bases left unmatched: 10. Germline CDR1 is KGHSH and CDR2 is LQKENI. CDR3 size: 14 residues. This entry belongs to a study of T cell responses to AZD1222 COVID-19 vaccine. The sample here was peripheral blood, taken on day 0 of AZD1222 vaccination. The rearrangement joins TRBV18 to TRBJ2-7, with 8 bases that match TRBD1. This TCR derives from an adult in good health. CDR3 protein: CASSSGQERSEQYF. The CDR3 DNA follows: TGTGCCAGCTCGTCGGGACAGGAACGTTCCGAGCAGTACTTC.